These 17 T cell receptor beta chains were all obtained from the same sample, sequenced in a study of long-term antiretroviral therapy in people with HIV. Running of the v3.0 immunoSEQ assay took place at survey level. TCRdb's copy holds only in-frame clones and misses some; the assay was immunoSEQ multiplex PCR. The table shows some 28,000 clones, with roughly 73% occurring only once. Here the sequenced sample was unsorted PBMCs, taken 1.5 years before starting antiretroviral therapy. The receptors here all came from a man aged 18 to 30 with HIV.

The V and J genes are TRBV19 and TRBJ2-7; TRBD1 matches 10 bases. Losses at the gene ends were 4 bases for V and 3 bases for J; bases not matched to a gene: 9. Per germline, CDR1 LNHDA and CDR2 SQIVND (reference sequence). The CDR3 sequence is 16 residues long. CDR3 residues: CASSNPGQGMGYEQYF. CDR3 nucleotides: TGTGCCAGTAGTAATCCGGGACAGGGGATGGGCTACGAGCAGTACTTC.

V gene TRBV12-5 combines with J gene TRBJ2-1; TRBD2 matches 11 bases. Unmatched junction bases numbered 10, after V lost 6 bases and J lost 9 bases. Germline CDR1 reads LGHNT; CDR2 reads FRNRAP. The CDR3 is 15 amino acids. The chain's CDR3 is CASGQLAGAEVEQFF. DNA of the CDR3: TGTGCTAGTGGACAACTAGCGGGGGCCGAGGTTGAGCAGTTCTTC.

The chain is built from TRBV2 and TRBJ2-5; 9 bases fit TRBD2. The V gene end was trimmed by 3 bases and the J gene end by 2 bases; junction bases not matched to a gene: 13. Germline CDR1 SNHLY, CDR2 FYNNEI. CDR3 length: 18 amino acids. The DNA of the CDR3 is TGTGCCAGCAGTGACCTCGCCCTGCGGGAGGGGCTACAAGAGACCCAGTACTTC. Residues: CASSDLALREGLQETQYF.

The V and J genes are TRBV29-1 and TRBJ1-1; D possibly corresponds to TRBD1 (5 bases). Looked up from germline, CDR1 is SQVTM and CDR2 is ANQGSEA. Trimming cost V 7 bases and J 6 bases, with 15 bases left between them. There are 12 residues in the CDR3. This chain's CDR3 is CSALWAGSEAFF. The CDR3 DNA sequence: TGCAGCGCCCTATGGGCAGGGTCTGAAGCTTTCTTT.

V usage is TRBV7-2 and J usage is TRBJ2-4; D remains unclear. Germline V gives CDR1 SGHTA, CDR2 FQGNSA. V lost 4 bases to trimming and J lost 0 bases, with 4 bases between them. This CDR3 is 13 amino acids long. The CDR3 sequence: CASSSGAKNIQYF. In DNA, the CDR3 is TGTGCCAGCAGCTCAGGAGCCAAAAACATTCAGTACTTC. The whole variable domain, remainder taken from reference TRBV7-2 and TRBJ2-4, is GAGVSQSPSNKVTEKGKDVELRCDPISGHTALYWYRQSLGQGLEFLIYFQGNSAPDKSGLPSDRFSAERTGGSVSTLTIQRTQQEDSAVYLCASSSGAKNIQYFGAGTRLSVL.

The gene calls are TRBV6-1 and TRBJ1-6; D is undetermined. CDR1 and CDR2 (germline): MNHNS, SASEGT. V was trimmed by 1 base and J by 7 bases, leaving 8 bases between them. The CDR3 is 14 amino acids. The CDR3 spells CASSEEAENSPLHF. CDR3 sequence (DNA): TGTGCCAGCAGTGAAGAGGCTGAGAATTCACCCCTCCACTTT.

Here the CDR3 reads CSGGGARFNEQFF. In DNA form, the CDR3 reads TGCAGCGGAGGGGGGGCTAGATTCAATGAGCAGTTCTTC. The chain combines TRBV29-1 with TRBJ2-1, with D tentatively TRBD2 (7 bases). Germline CDR1 SQVTM, CDR2 ANQGSEA. CDR3 length: 13 amino acids. Trimming left V 7 bases short and J 6 bases short, with 16 bases between.

The V and J genes are TRBV5-1 and TRBJ2-7; TRBD1 aligns across 10 bases. Germline V lookup: CDR1 SGHRS, CDR2 YFSETQ. The CDR3 consists of 18 residues. With V trimmed by 4 bases and J by 3 bases, 16 bases remained unmatched. The CDR3 bases are TGCGCCAGCAGCCTCCGCATCCCGGGACAGGGGATCTTCTACGAGCAGTACTTC. Its translation is CASSLRIPGQGIFYEQYF.

The V and J genes are TRBV7-9 and TRBJ2-7; D is ambiguous. Germline V gives CDR1 SEHNR, CDR2 FQNEAQ (reference sequence). V was shortened by 1 base and J by 3 bases, with 1 base between the two germline ends. CDR3 length: 11 residues. As DNA, the CDR3 is TGTGCCAGCAGCTTAGTCTACGAGCAGTACTTC. Its translation is CASSLVYEQYF.

This chain links TRBV7-9 with TRBJ1-1; D unclear. The length of the CDR3 is 14 residues. V was cut by 1 base and J by 2 bases, with 8 bases left in between. Germline CDR1 is SEHNR and CDR2 is FQNEAQ (reference sequence). The CDR3 loop reads CASSLEAENTEAFF. DNA of the CDR3: TGTGCCAGCAGCTTAGAAGCGGAAAACACTGAAGCTTTCTTT.

V gene TRBV29-1 combines with J gene TRBJ2-3, with D possibly being TRBD1 (6 bases). Germline CDR1 SQVTM, CDR2 ANQGSEA. The CDR3 sequence is 16 residues long. V was pared by 7 bases and J by 0 bases, with 20 bases between. The CDR3 here is CSARTTGPSSTDTQYF. DNA for the CDR3: TGCAGCGCCAGAACAACAGGGCCTTCTAGCACAGATACGCAGTATTTT.

This clone has only one observation. In DNA form, the CDR3 reads TGCGCCAGCAGCTTGGGGACAGATTACAATGAGCAGTTCTTC. Encoded protein: CASSLGTDYNEQFF. The chain combines TRBV5-1 with TRBJ2-1, with D perhaps TRBD1 (6 bases). CDR3 length: 14 residues. Germline loops: CDR1 SGHRS, CDR2 YFSETQ. Trimming stripped 0 bases from V and 4 bases from J, with 8 bases between.

The chain uses TRBV19 and TRBJ2-6, with 7 bases lining up with TRBD1. The junction had 6 bases not matched to a gene; V was cut back by 5 bases and J by 2 bases. Germline lookup yields CDR1 LNHDA and CDR2 SQIVND (reference sequence). The CDR3 has 16 amino acids. The DNA for the CDR3 is TGTGCCAGTAGTGAATACAGGGGTGCTGGGGCCAACGTCCTGACTTTC. It translates to CASSEYRGAGANVLTF.

Regarding this clone: At one end, the junction sequence differs from germline, possibly due to a read error. CDR3 protein: CASSLVQGGRGETQYF. CDR3 sequence (DNA): TGTGCTAGCAGCTTAGTGCAGGGCGGTCGTGGGGAGACCCAGTACTTC. The chain has TRBV7-7 and TRBJ2-5; a possible D gene is TRBD1 (5 bases). This CDR3 has 16 amino acids. Germline CDR1 SSHAT, CDR2 FNYEAQ (reference sequence).

The chain employs TRBV6-6 and TRBJ1-1, with 8 bases matching TRBD1. V lost 6 bases to trimming and J lost 7 bases; unmatched junction nucleotides: 13. The CDR3 is made up of 15 amino acids. Per the germline V gene, CDR1 is MNHNY and CDR2 is SVGAGI (reference sequence). The CDR3 nucleotides are TGTGCCAGCAGACCCAGACTCAGGGGGCAAAATGAAGCTTTCTTT. Amino acids: CASRPRLRGQNEAFF.

The rearrangement links TRBV7-9 to TRBJ2-7; D remains unclear. Germline-derived CDR1 and CDR2 are SEHNR and FQNEAQ (reference sequence). V was shortened by 6 bases and J by 1 base, with 10 bases between the two germline ends. The length of the CDR3 is 13 residues. The CDR3 loop is CASRPTVSYEQYF. The CDR3 DNA reads as TGTGCCAGCAGGCCTACAGTTTCCTACGAGCAGTACTTC.

This clone appeared a single time. At one end, the junction sequence differs from germline, possibly due to a read error. V gene TRBV7-9 combines with J gene TRBJ1-4; D is undetermined. Germline CDR1 reads SEHNR; CDR2 reads FQNEAQ (reference sequence). The CDR3 runs 15 residues. The CDR3 region has the DNA TGTGCCAGCAGCCCACAAGCCGGGGAAAATGAAAAGCTGTTTTTT. Protein product: CASSPQAGENEKLFF.